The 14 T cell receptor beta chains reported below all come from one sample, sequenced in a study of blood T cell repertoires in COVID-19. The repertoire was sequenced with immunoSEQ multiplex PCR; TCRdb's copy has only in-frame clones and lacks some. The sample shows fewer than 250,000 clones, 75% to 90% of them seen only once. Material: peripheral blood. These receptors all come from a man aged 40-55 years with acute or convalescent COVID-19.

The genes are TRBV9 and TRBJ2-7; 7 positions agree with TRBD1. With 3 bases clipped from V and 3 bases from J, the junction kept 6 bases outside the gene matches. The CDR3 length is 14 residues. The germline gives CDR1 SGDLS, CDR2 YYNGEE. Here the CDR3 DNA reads TGTGCCAGCAGCGCTCGGACAGGACTCTACGAGCAGTACTTC. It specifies CASSARTGLYEQYF.

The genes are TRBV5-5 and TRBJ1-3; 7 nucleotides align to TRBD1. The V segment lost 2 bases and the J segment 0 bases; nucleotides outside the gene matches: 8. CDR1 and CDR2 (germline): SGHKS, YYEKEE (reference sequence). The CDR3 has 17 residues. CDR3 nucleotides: TGTGCCAGCAGCTTCAATCCAGGGGGACCCTCTGGAAACACCATATATTTT. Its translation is CASSFNPGGPSGNTIYF.

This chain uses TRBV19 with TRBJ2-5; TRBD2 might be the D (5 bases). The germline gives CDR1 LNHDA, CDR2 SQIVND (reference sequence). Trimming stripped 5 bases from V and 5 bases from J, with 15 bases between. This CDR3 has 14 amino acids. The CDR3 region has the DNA TGTGCCAGTAGTTGGCGGGTATGGAGGGAGACCCAGTACTTC. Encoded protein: CASSWRVWRETQYF.

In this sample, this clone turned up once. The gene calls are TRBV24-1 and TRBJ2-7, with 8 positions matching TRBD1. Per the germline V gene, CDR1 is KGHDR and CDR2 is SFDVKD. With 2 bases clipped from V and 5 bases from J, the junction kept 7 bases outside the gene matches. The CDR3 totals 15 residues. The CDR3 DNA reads TGTGCCACCAGTGATTCCCGGGACAGGCGGGACGAGCAGTACTTC. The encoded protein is CATSDSRDRRDEQYF.

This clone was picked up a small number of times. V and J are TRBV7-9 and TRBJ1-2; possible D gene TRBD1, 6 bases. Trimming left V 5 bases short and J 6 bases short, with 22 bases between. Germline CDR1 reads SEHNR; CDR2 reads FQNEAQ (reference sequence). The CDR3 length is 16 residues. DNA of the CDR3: TGTGCCAGCAGCCAAACCGGGACACAGAACCTGGATGGCTACACCTTC. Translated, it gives CASSQTGTQNLDGYTF.

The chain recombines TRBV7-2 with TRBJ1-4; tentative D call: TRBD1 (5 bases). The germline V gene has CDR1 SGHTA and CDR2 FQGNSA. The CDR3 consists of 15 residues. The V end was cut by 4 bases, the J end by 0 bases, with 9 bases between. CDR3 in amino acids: CASSSQTATNEKLFF. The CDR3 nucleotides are TGTGCCAGCAGCTCCCAGACAGCAACTAATGAAAAACTGTTTTTT.

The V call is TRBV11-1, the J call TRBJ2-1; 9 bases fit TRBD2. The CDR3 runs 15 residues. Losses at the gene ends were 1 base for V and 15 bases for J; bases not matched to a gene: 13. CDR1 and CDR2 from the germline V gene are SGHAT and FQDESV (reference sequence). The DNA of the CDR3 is TGTGCCAGCAGCTTAGGATCTAGCGGGGACCCCGGGGGGTTCTTC. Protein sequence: CASSLGSSGDPGGFF.

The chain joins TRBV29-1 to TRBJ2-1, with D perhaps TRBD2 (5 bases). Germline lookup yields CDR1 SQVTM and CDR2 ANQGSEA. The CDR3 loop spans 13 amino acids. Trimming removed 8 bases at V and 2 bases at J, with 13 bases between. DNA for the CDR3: TGCAGCCTCAGCGGAGTTCCCTACAATGAGCAGTTCTTC. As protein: CSLSGVPYNEQFF.

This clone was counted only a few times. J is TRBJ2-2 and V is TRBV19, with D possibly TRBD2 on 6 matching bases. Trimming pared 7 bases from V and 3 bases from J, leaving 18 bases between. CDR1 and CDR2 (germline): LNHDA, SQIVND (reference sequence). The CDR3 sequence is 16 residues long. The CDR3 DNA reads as TGTGCCAGTACCCCAGCGGATAGCGGATACACCGGGGAGCTGTTTTTT. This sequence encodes CASTPADSGYTGELFF.

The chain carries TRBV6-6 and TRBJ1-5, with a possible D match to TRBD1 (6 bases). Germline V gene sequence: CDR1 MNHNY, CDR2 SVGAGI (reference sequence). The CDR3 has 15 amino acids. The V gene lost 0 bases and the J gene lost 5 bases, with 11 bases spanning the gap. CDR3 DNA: TGTGCCAGCAGTTACTCGACAGGTGATCATCAGCCCCAGCATTTT. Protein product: CASSYSTGDHQPQHF.

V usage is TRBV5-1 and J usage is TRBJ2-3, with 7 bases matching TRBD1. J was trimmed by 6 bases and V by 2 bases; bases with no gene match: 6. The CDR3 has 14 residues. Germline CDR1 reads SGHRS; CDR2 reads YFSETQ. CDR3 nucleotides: TGCGCCAGCAGCTTTTACAGGGGTGGCGATACGCAGTATTTT. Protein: CASSFYRGGDTQYF. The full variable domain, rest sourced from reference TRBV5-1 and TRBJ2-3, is KAGVTQTPRYLIKTRGQQVTLSCSPISGHRSVSWYQQTPGQGLQFLFEYFSETQRNKGNFPGRFSGRQFSNSRSEMNVSTLELGDSALYLCASSFYRGGDTQYFGPGTRLTVL.

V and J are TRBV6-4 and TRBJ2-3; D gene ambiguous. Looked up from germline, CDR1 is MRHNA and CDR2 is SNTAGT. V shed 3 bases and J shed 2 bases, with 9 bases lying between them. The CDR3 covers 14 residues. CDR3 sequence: CASSESEITDTQYF. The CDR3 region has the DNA TGTGCCAGCAGTGAGTCTGAGATCACAGATACGCAGTATTTT.

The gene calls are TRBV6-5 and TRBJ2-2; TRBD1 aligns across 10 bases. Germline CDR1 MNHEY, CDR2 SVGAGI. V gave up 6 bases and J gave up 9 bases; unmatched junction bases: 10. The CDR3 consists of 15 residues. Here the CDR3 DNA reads TGTGCCAGCAGGACACTCGGGACAGGGGAACGGGAGCTGTTTTTT. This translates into CASRTLGTGERELFF.

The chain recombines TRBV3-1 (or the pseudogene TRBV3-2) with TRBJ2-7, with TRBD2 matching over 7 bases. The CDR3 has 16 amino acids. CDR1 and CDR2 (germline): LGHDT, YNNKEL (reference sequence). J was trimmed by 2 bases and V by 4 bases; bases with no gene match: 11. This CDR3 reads CASSPPPYRGAYEQYF. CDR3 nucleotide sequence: TGTGCCAGCAGCCCACCCCCTTACCGGGGGGCCTACGAGCAGTACTTC.